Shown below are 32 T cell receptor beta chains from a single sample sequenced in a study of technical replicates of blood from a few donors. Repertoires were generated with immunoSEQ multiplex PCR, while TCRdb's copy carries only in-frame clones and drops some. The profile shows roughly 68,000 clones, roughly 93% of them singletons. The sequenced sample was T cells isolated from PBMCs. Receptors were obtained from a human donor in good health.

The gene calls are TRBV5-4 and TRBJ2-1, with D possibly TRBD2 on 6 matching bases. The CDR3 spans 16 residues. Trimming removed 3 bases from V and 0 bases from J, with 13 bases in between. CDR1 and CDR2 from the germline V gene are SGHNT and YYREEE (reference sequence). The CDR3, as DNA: TGTGCCAGCAGCTCTTATGGGGGGAGCTCCTACAATGAGCAGTTCTTC. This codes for CASSSYGGSSYNEQFF.

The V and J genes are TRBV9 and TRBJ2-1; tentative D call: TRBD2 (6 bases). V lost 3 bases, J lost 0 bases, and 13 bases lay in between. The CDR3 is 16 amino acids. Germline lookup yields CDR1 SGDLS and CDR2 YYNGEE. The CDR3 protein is CASSETLASSYNEQFF. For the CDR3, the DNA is TGTGCCAGCAGCGAGACTCTAGCGAGCTCCTACAATGAGCAGTTCTTC.

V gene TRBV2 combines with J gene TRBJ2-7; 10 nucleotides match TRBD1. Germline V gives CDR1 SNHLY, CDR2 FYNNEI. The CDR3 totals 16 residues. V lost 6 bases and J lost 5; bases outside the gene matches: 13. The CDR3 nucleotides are TGTGCCAGCAGCCTTTCTCCGGGACAGGGGAAGAACGAGCAGTACTTC. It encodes CASSLSPGQGKNEQYF.

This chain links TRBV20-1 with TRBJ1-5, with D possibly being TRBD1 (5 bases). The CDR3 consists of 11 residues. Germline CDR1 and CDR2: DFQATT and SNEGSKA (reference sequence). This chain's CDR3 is CSAKRGQPQHF. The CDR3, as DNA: TGCAGCGCAAAAAGGGGCCAGCCCCAGCATTTT.

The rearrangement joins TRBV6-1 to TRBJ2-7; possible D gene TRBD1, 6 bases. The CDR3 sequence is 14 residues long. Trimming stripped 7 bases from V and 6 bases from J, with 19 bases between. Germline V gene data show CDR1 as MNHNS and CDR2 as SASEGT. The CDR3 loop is CASKATGWVGEQYF. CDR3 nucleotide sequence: TGTGCCAGCAAGGCAACAGGGTGGGTAGGCGAGCAGTACTTC.

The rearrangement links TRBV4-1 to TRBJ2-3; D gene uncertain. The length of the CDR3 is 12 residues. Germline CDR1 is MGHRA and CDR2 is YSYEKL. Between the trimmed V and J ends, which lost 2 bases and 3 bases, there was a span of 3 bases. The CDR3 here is CASSQPTDTQYF. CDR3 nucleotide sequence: TGCGCCAGCAGCCAACCGACAGATACGCAGTATTTT.

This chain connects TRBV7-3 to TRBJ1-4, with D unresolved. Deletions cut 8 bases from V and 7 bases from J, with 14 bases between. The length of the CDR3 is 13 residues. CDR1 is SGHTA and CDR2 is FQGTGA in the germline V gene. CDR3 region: CASSRSASEKLFF. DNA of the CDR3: TGTGCCAGCTCCCGCAGCGCAAGTGAAAAACTGTTTTTT.

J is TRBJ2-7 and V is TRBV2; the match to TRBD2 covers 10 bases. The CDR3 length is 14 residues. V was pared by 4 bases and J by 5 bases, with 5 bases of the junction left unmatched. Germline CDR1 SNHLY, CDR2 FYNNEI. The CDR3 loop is CASSVRLAGDEQYF. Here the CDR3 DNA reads TGTGCCAGCAGTGTTCGTCTAGCGGGAGACGAGCAGTACTTC.

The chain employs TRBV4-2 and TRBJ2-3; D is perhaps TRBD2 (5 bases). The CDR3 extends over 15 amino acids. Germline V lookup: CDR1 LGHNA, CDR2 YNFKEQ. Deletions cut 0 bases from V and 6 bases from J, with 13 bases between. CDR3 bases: TGTGCCAGCAGCCAAGAACCCGGGCGGGCGGATACGCAGTATTTT. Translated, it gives CASSQEPGRADTQYF.

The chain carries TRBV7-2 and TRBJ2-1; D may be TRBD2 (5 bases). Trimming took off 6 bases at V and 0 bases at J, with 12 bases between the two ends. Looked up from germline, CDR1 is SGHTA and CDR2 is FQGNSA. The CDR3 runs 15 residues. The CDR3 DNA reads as TGTGCCAGCAGTCTCTTAGGGAGCTCCTACAATGAGCAGTTCTTC. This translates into CASSLLGSSYNEQFF.

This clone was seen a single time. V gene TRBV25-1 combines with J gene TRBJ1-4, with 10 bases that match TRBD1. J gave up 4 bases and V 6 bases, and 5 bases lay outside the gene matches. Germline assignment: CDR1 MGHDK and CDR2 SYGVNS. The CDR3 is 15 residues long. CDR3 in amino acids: CASRGQGSSNEKLFF. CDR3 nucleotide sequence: TGTGCCAGCAGGGGACAGGGGAGTAGTAATGAAAAACTGTTTTTT.

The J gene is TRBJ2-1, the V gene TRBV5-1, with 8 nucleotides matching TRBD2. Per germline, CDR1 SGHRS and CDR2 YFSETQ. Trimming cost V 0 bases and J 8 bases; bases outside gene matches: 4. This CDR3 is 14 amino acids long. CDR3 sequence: CASSLGTSPHEQFF. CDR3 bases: TGCGCCAGCAGCTTGGGGACTAGCCCCCATGAGCAGTTCTTC.

CDR3 in amino acids: CASGWGLVANNEQFF. DNA for the CDR3: TGTGCTAGTGGTTGGGGACTAGTAGCGAACAATGAGCAGTTCTTC. The chain is built from TRBV12-5 and TRBJ2-1, with TRBD2 matching 8 bases. The trim removed 4 bases at V and 5 bases at J, leaving 7 bases unmatched. The CDR3 contains 15 residues. From germline, CDR1 is LGHNT and CDR2 FRNRAP.

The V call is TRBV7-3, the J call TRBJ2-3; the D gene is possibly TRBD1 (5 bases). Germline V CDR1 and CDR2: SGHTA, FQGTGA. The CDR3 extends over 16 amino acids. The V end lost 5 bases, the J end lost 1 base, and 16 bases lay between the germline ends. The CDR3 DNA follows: TGTGCCAGCAGCCTATCGCCAGGGTCGGGCACAGATACGCAGTATTTT. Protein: CASSLSPGSGTDTQYF.

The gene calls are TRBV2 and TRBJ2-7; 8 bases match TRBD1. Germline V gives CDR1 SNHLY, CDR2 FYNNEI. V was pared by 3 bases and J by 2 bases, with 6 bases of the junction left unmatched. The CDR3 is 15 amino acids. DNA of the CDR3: TGTGCCAGCAGTGAGTTGGACAGGGCCCCCTACGAGCAGTACTTC. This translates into CASSELDRAPYEQYF.

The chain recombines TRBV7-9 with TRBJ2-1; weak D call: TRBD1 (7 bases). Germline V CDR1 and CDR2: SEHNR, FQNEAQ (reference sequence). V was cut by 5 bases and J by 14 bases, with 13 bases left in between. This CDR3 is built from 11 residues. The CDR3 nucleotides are TGTGCCAGCAGCATCGACAGGGAGGAGTTCTTC. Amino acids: CASSIDREEFF. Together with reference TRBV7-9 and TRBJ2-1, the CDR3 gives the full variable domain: DTGVSQNPRHKITKRGQNVTFRCDPISEHNRLYWYRQTLGQGPEFLTYFQNEAQLEKSRLLSDRFSAERPKGSFSTLEIQRTEQGDSAMYLCASSIDREEFFGPGTRLTVL.

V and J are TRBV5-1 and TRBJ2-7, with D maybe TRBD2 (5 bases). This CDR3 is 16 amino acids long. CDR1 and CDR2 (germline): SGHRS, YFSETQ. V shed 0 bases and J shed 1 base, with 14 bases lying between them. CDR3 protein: CASSLGPSRGSYEQYF. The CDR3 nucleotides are TGCGCCAGCAGCTTGGGGCCCTCTCGAGGGTCCTACGAGCAGTACTTC.

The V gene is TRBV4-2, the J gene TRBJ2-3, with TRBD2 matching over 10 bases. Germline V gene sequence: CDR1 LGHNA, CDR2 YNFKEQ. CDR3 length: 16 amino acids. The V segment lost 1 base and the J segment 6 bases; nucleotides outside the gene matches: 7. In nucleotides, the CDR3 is TGTGCCAGCAGCCAAGTTGCTAGCGGGAGAGCTGATACGCAGTATTTT. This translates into CASSQVASGRADTQYF.

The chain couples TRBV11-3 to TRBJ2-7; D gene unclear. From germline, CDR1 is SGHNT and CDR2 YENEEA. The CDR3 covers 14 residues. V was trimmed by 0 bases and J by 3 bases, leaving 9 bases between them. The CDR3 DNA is TGTGCCAGCAGCTTAGAGGGCCTCGGCTACGAGCAGTACTTC. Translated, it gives CASSLEGLGYEQYF.

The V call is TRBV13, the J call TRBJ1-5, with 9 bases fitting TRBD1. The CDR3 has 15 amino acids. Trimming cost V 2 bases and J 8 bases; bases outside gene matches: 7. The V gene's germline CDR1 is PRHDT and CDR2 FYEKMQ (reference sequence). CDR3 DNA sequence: TGTGCCAGCAGCTTACAGGACAGGGGAAAGGAGCCCCAGCATTTT. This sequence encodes CASSLQDRGKEPQHF.

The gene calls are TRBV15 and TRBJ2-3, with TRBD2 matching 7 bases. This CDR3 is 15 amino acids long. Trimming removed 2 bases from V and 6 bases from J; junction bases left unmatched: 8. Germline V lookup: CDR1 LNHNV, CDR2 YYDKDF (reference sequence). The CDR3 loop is CATSRNLAVEDTQYF. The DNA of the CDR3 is TGTGCCACCAGCAGAAATCTAGCGGTCGAGGATACGCAGTATTTT.

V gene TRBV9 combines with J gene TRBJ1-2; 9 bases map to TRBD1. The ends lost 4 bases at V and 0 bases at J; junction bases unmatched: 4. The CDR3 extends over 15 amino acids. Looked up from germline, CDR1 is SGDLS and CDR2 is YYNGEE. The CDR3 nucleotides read TGTGCCAGCAGCCTATGGACAGGGGCTAACTATGGCTACACCTTC. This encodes CASSLWTGANYGYTF.

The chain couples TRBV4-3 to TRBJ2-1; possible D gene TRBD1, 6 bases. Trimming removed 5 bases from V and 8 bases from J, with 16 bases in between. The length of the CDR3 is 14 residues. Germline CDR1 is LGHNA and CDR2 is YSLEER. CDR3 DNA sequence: TGCGCCAGCAGCGAACTAGGGGGTAGGGATGAGCAGTTCTTC. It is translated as CASSELGGRDEQFF.

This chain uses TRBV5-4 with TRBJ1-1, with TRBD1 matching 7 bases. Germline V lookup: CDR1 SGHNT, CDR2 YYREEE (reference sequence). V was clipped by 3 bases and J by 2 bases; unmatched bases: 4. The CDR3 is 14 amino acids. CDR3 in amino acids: CASSSDRFNTEAFF. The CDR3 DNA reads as TGTGCCAGCAGCTCGGACAGGTTTAACACTGAAGCTTTCTTT.

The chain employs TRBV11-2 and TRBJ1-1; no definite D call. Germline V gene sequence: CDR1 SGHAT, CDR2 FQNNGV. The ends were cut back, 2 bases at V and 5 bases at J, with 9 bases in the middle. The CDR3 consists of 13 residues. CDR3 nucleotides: TGTGCCAGCAGCTTACAGATGAGGACTGAAGCTTTCTTT. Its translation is CASSLQMRTEAFF.

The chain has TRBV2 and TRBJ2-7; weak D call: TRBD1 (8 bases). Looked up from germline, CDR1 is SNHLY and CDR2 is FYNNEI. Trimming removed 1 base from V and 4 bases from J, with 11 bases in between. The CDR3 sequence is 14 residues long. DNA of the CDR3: TGTGCCAGCAGTGAAGACAGGGGGGGATACGAGCAGTACTTC. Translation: CASSEDRGGYEQYF.

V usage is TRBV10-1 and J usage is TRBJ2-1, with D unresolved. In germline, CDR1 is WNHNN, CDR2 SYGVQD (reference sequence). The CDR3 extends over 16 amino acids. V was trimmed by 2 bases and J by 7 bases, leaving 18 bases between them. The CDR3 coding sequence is TGCGCCAGCAGTGAGGGTAGTTTCATCAACCCTAATGAGCAGTTCTTC. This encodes CASSEGSFINPNEQFF.

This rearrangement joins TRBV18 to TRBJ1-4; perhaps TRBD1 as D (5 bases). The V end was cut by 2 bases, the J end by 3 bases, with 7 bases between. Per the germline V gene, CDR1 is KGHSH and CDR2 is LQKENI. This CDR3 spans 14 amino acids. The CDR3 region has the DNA TGTGCCAGCTCACCAATAGGGGCTAATGAAAAACTGTTTTTT. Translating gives CASSPIGANEKLFF.

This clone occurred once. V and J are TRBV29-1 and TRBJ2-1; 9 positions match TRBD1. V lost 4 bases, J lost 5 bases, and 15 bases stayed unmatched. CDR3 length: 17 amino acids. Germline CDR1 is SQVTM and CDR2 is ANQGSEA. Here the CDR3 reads CSVGGPGQGLNNNEQFF. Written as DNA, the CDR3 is TGCAGCGTTGGAGGCCCGGGACAGGGATTAAATAACAATGAGCAGTTCTTC.

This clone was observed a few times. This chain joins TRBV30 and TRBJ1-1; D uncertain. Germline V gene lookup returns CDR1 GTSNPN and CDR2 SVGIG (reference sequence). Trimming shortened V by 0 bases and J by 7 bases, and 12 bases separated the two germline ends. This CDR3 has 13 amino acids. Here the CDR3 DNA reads TGTGCCTGGAGTGTAATAATAAGCGGTGAAGCTTTCTTT. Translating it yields CAWSVIISGEAFF.

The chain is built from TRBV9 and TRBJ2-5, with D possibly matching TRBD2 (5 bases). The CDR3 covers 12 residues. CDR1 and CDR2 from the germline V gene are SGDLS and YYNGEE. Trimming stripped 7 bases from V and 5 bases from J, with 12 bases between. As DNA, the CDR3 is TGTGCCAGCGGTCTCGGGGAGGAGACCCAGTACTTC. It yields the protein CASGLGEETQYF.

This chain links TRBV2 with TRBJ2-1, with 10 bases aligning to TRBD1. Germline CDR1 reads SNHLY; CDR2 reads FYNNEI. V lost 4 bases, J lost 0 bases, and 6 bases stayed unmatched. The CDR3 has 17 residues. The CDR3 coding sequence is TGTGCCAGCAGTGGAACCGGGACAGGGGACTCCTACAATGAGCAGTTCTTC. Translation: CASSGTGTGDSYNEQFF.